The 20 T cell receptor beta chains given below trace back to one sample, sequenced in a study of brain T cells in children with intractable seizures. Only in-frame clones appear in the TCRdb table, and some are missing; sequencing was by immunoSEQ multiplex PCR. The data hold 300,000 to 400,000 clones, with about 93% observed a single time. Time point noted: blood from clinic visit 5 months post-surgery; TSC patient then seizure free. Here the sequenced sample was peripheral blood, taken about 5 months after surgery. Receptor source: a boy in the first two years of life with tuberous sclerosis and intractable seizures.

A remark on this clone: The conserved closing phenylalanine or tryptophan is absent in this CDR3, likely reflecting a read error. The DNA is left out, because the CDR3 cannot be placed on it with certainty; the CDR3 is given as TCRdb lists it. The genes are TRBV7-3 and TRBJ1-2. Including both end residues, the CDR3 is 11 amino acids long. Germline CDR1 is SGHTA and CDR2 is FQGTGA. The CDR3 sequence: CASSLSSGGRI.

V usage is TRBV15 and J usage is TRBJ2-5, with TRBD2 identical over 10 bases. Germline V CDR1 and CDR2: LNHNV, YYDKDF (reference sequence). V was pared by 0 bases and J by 4 bases, with 8 bases of the junction left unmatched. The CDR3 is 17 residues long. CDR3 sequence: CATSRDRLAGIAETQYF. In DNA form, the CDR3 reads TGTGCCACCAGCAGAGATCGACTAGCGGGTATCGCAGAGACCCAGTACTTC.

V and J are TRBV7-2 and TRBJ2-1, with 10 bases lining up with TRBD2. From germline, CDR1 is SGHTA and CDR2 FQGNSA. This CDR3 region has 14 residues. The junction had 1 base not matched to a gene; V was cut back by 0 bases and J by 8 bases. The CDR3 loop reads CASSLASGGDEQFF. In DNA, the CDR3 is TGTGCCAGCAGCTTAGCCAGCGGGGGGGATGAGCAGTTCTTC.

The chain links TRBV3-1 (or the pseudogene TRBV3-2) to TRBJ2-7, with 10 bases lining up with TRBD2. The V segment lost 4 bases and the J segment 2 bases; nucleotides outside the gene matches: 8. Germline loops: CDR1 LGHDT, CDR2 YNNKEL (reference sequence). This CDR3 is built from 16 residues. The DNA for the CDR3 is TGTGCCAGCAGCCCAAGGACTAGCGGAGGTCCCTACGAGCAGTACTTC. Encoded protein: CASSPRTSGGPYEQYF.

The V and J genes are TRBV28 and TRBJ1-1; D gene ambiguous. The CDR3 spans 15 residues. CDR1 and CDR2 from the germline V gene are MDHEN and SYDVKM. V lost 2 bases and J 2 bases, leaving 12 bases between the germline ends. The CDR3 nucleotides read TGTGCCAGCAGTTTAAGGGCAGCCGTTAACACTGAAGCTTTCTTT. Amino acid sequence: CASSLRAAVNTEAFF.

The chain couples TRBV7-8 to TRBJ1-5; D gene ambiguous. The germline V gene encodes CDR1 SGHVS and CDR2 FQNEAQ. The CDR3 runs to 15 residues. V dropped 4 bases and J dropped 3 bases, with 13 bases sitting between them. CDR3 DNA: TGTGCCAGCAGCTCGAGTCCCGGGAACAATCAGCCCCAGCATTTT. It yields the protein CASSSSPGNNQPQHF.

The chain joins TRBV6-4 to TRBJ1-1; D uncertain. The germline V gene has CDR1 MRHNA and CDR2 SNTAGT. V was cut by 0 bases and J by 3 bases, with 17 bases left in between. The CDR3 is 17 amino acids. The chain's CDR3 is CASSDSMRQVRYTEAFF. CDR3 nucleotide sequence: TGTGCCAGCAGTGACTCGATGAGGCAGGTTAGGTACACTGAAGCTTTCTTT.

The gene calls are TRBV7-8 and TRBJ1-2; possible D gene TRBD1, 6 bases. This CDR3 is built from 16 residues. The germline V gene has CDR1 SGHVS and CDR2 FQNEAQ. Trimming took off 5 bases at V and 3 bases at J, with 19 bases between the two ends. As DNA, the CDR3 is TGTGCCAGCAGCCACCCCCCCGGGGGGCGTGACTATGGCTACACCTTC. Amino acids: CASSHPPGGRDYGYTF. The entire variable domain, with the rest obtained from reference TRBV7-8 and TRBJ1-2, is as follows: GAGVSQSPRYKVAKRGQDVALRCDPISGHVSLFWYQQALGQGPEFLTYFQNEAQLDKSGLPSDRFFAERPEGSVSTLKIQRTQQEDSAVYLCASSHPPGGRDYGYTFGSGTRLTVV.

This chain links TRBV6-5 with TRBJ1-2, with 9 bases lining up with TRBD1. V was clipped by 1 base and J by 5 bases; unmatched bases: 2. The germline V gene encodes CDR1 MNHEY and CDR2 SVGAGI. This CDR3 is built from 14 residues. This CDR3 reads CASSYLDRGYGYTF. The CDR3 DNA reads TGTGCCAGCAGTTACTTGGACAGGGGATATGGCTACACCTTC.

The V gene is TRBV19, the J gene TRBJ1-5; no reliable D call. CDR3 length: 14 amino acids. Trimming shortened V by 5 bases and J by 4 bases, and 12 bases separated the two germline ends. Germline V lookup: CDR1 LNHDA, CDR2 SQIVND (reference sequence). The CDR3 nucleotides read TGTGCCAGTAGTGCGAGGGCTCGGAATCAGCCCCAGCATTTT. Translated, it gives CASSARARNQPQHF.

V usage is TRBV5-3 and J usage is TRBJ1-4; D gene uncertain. TRBV5-3 is assigned to the ORF class and has an uncertain function. This CDR3 contains 16 residues. V shed 0 bases and J shed 7 bases, with 16 bases lying between them. CDR3: CARSLAVGSRGEKLFF. The DNA of the CDR3 is TGTGCCAGAAGCTTGGCCGTAGGGAGTCGAGGTGAAAAACTGTTTTTT.

The rearrangement joins TRBV25-1 to TRBJ2-3; 10 bases line up with TRBD1. V shed 2 bases and J 5 bases; nucleotides not matched to a gene: 7. The germline V gene has CDR1 MGHDK and CDR2 SYGVNS. This CDR3 has 16 amino acids. The CDR3 region has the DNA TGTGCCAGCAGTGAAGACAGGGGGCTTTTTGGAGATACGCAGTATTTT. Its translation is CASSEDRGLFGDTQYF.

The chain is built from TRBV6-5 and TRBJ1-3, with no clear D. Deletions cut 8 bases from V and 0 bases from J, with 14 bases between. CDR1 MNHEY and CDR2 SVGAGI come from the germline V gene. The length of the CDR3 is 15 residues. CDR3 nucleotide sequence: TGTGCCAGCTCCCTGGGGAGCCCCTCTGGAAACACCATATATTTT. Translation gives CASSLGSPSGNTIYF.

The V and J genes are TRBV6-5 and TRBJ2-1; D is undetermined. Germline lookup yields CDR1 MNHEY and CDR2 SVGAGI. The CDR3 length is 11 residues. V gave up 2 bases and J gave up 10 bases, with 6 bases separating them. The CDR3 reads CASSYQDEQFF. The CDR3, as DNA: TGTGCCAGCAGTTACCAGGACGAGCAGTTCTTC.

This chain uses TRBV2 with TRBJ2-1; D is unresolved. V shed 6 bases and J shed 0 bases, with 6 bases lying between them. CDR1 and CDR2 (germline): SNHLY, FYNNEI. CDR3 length equals 13 residues. CDR3 protein: CASRIFSYNEQFF. As DNA, the CDR3 is TGTGCCAGCAGGATATTCTCCTACAATGAGCAGTTCTTC.

This sequence joins TRBV16 and TRBJ1-1; 8 nucleotides agree with TRBD1. V trimming: 4 bases; J trimming: 6 bases; junction bases outside the gene matches: 7. The germline V gene has CDR1 KGHSY and CDR2 FQNENV. The CDR3 length is 14 residues. Here the CDR3 DNA reads TGTGCCAGCAGCCTCCCAGGGGGCATCGCTGAAGCTTTCTTT. Translated, it gives CASSLPGGIAEAFF.

This chain joins TRBV19 and TRBJ1-2, with D uncertain. This CDR3 comprises 14 residues. CDR1 and CDR2 from the germline V gene are LNHDA and SQIVND (reference sequence). Trimming stripped 8 bases from V and 9 bases from J, with 22 bases between. CDR3 DNA sequence: TGTGCCAGTTCATGGACGGCGACGAAATTCAGCTACACCTTC. It encodes CASSWTATKFSYTF.

The rearrangement uses TRBV24-1 and TRBJ2-4, with 10 bases aligning to TRBD2. The junction had 6 bases not matched to a gene; V was cut back by 3 bases and J by 8 bases. CDR3 length: 15 residues. CDR1 and CDR2 (germline): KGHDR, SFDVKD. The CDR3 coding sequence is TGTGCCACCAGTGATAAGTCTAGCGGGAGCCACATTCAGTACTTC. It translates to CATSDKSSGSHIQYF.

The chain combines TRBV27 with TRBJ2-1, with D perhaps matching TRBD1 (6 bases). V was cut by 5 bases and J by 7 bases, with 18 bases left in between. The CDR3 is 15 amino acids. The germline CDR1 and CDR2 sequences are MNHEY and SMNVEV (reference sequence). The CDR3 region is CASSPMGAGMNEQFF. DNA of the CDR3: TGTGCCAGCAGTCCCATGGGGGCCGGGATGAATGAGCAGTTCTTC.

This clone appeared once. CDR3 residues: CASSTRLAGPTDTQYF. In DNA, the CDR3 is TGTGCCAGCAGCACACGACTAGCGGGGCCCACAGATACGCAGTATTTT. J is TRBJ2-3 and V is TRBV9; 11 bases match TRBD2. After removal of 4 bases from V and 2 bases from J, the junction contained 6 bases not matched to a gene. The CDR3 has 16 amino acids. The V gene's germline CDR1 is SGDLS and CDR2 YYNGEE. Full variable domain (rest looked up from reference TRBV9 and TRBJ2-3): DSGVTQTPKHLITATGQRVTLRCSPRSGDLSVYWYQQSLDQGLQFLIQYYNGEERAKGNILERFSAQQFPDLHSELNLSSLELGDSALYFCASSTRLAGPTDTQYFGPGTRLTVL.